This T cell receptor (beta chain) is drawn from a study of CD8 T cells in Susac syndrome. An amount of RNA that ranged from roughly 0.45 to 1 ug was reverse transcribed with random hexamers. MiXCR was run by TCRdb on the immunoSEQ multiplex PCR reads, yielding one entry per CDR3 protein. The table has a few hundred thousand distinct CDR3 sequences, roughly 85% seen once. From germline, CDR1 is LGHDT and CDR2 YNNKEL (reference sequence). The CDR3 is 14 residues long. The V gene lost 4 bases and the J gene lost 3 bases, with 13 bases spanning the gap. The multiple sclerosis controls, all treatment-naive patients, had relapsing-remitting disease that was stable or active.

This clonotype was sampled from a human donor with multiple sclerosis. The chain links TRBV3-1 to TRBJ2-7; D call uncertain. The sequenced material came from CD8+ T cells from PBMCs. Here the CDR3 DNA reads TGTGCCAGCAGCCGCAGTGGCAGGCTCTACGAGCAGTACTTC. Residues: CASSRSGRLYEQYF.